This entry features one TCR beta chain sequence. The antigen remains undetermined. Measured with immunoSEQ multiplex PCR; TCRdb has only the in-frame clones, and not every one. The profile shows 150,000 to 160,000 clones, about nine tenths of them singletons. Trimming left V 5 bases short and J 6 bases short, with 16 bases between. Germline loops: CDR1 SEHNR, CDR2 FQNEAQ (reference sequence). The CDR3 spans 15 residues. These data originate in a study of T cell responses to AZD1222 COVID-19 vaccine. Study-level points and caveats: A rise in Spike-specific TCR breadth and depth followed two AZD1222 doses.

The source is an adult who received the AZD1222 COVID-19 vaccine. The gene calls are TRBV7-9 and TRBJ1-4; tentatively, D is TRBD1 (5 bases). The material sequenced was peripheral blood, taken 28 days after the second AZD1222 dose. The DNA of the CDR3 is TGTGCCAGCAGCGGCGGGACGGTACGGGATGAAAAACTGTTTTTT. Amino acid sequence: CASSGGTVRDEKLFF. Full variable domain (missing parts from reference TRBV7-9 and TRBJ1-4): DTGVSQNPRHKITKRGQNVTFRCDPISEHNRLYWYRQTLGQGPEFLTYFQNEAQLEKSRLLSDRFSAERPKGSFSTLEIQRTEQGDSAMYLCASSGGTVRDEKLFFGSGTQLSVL.